This is a list of T cell receptor beta chains from one sample in a study of blood T cell repertoires in COVID-19. The repertoire was sequenced with immunoSEQ multiplex PCR; TCRdb's copy has only in-frame clones and lacks some. The sample has around 260,000 clones, approximately 86% seen once. The sample consisted of peripheral blood. The receptors here all came from a man younger than 45 with active or convalescent COVID-19. Both conserved end residues are part of each CDR3. The D gene is left open where the match is weak.

CDR3aa,v_gene,d_gene
CASQVGSPGGSYNSPLHF,TRBV21-1,.
CASSDSNQPQHF,TRBV10-1,.
CASSPRTGRTNTEAFF,TRBV18,TRBD1
CASSEPGQGDEKLFF,TRBV6-1,TRBD1
CASSVGAQTLQETQYF,TRBV9,.
CSVHGGYAEAFF,TRBV29-1,.
CASSERYREGKLFF,TRBV6-1,.
CASSKRTSGGTDTQYF,TRBV11-2,TRBD2
CASSSPGLSYNEQFF,TRBV18,.
CASARGAADTQYF,TRBV19,TRBD2
CASSLLVAGLKSSYEQYF,TRBV27,TRBD2
CASSAGTAGEKLFF,TRBV7-9,.
CAISESGSNSPLHF,TRBV10-3,.
CASGGGNEKLFF,TRBV6-5,.
CASSLTGTDYGVAFF,TRBV5-5,TRBD1
CASRTVRNPSGNTIYF,TRBV2,.
CASSKGGKLFF,TRBV27,.
CASSGTGVGNSPLHF,TRBV5-4,TRBD1
CASSQAWTGESEAFF,TRBV4-3,TRBD1
CASSQGGGEWTEAFF,TRBV4-1,.
CASSQAEDRNQPQHF,TRBV4-1,.
CASTGTDIKSLHF,TRBV12-3/TRBV12-4,TRBD1
CASSQPGGGRNNEQFF,TRBV4-2,TRBD2
CAWRGGRGFWGYTF,TRBV30,.
CASSILEFRGTEAFF,TRBV19,.
CASSLSGTATYEQYF,TRBV27,TRBD1
CAWGTERETLEQYF,TRBV30,.
CASSWDRAGQPQHF,TRBV3-1/TRBV3-2,TRBD1